A single sample is the source of the 13 T cell receptor beta chains below, sequenced in a study of shared clonotypes between healthy human individuals. TCRdb's copy holds only in-frame clones and misses some; the assay was immunoSEQ multiplex PCR. The profile shows about 2 million clones, 85% to 95% of them singletons. CD8 cells regarded as naive lacked CD45RO, were positively chosen for CCR7, and omitted terminally differentiated effector memory CD45RA+ cells. Sample: naive CD8+ T cells sorted from blood. These receptor sequences come from a man between 18 and 29 years old in good health.

The chain recombines TRBV7-9 with TRBJ2-2, with a possible D match to TRBD1 (5 bases). Germline V gene lookup returns CDR1 SEHNR and CDR2 FQNEAQ (reference sequence). CDR3 length: 15 residues. The V end was cut by 4 bases, the J end by 1 base, with 10 bases between. The CDR3 reads CASSWGRENTGELFF. The CDR3 nucleotides are TGTGCCAGCAGCTGGGGCAGGGAGAACACCGGGGAGCTGTTTTTT.

V and J are TRBV7-6 and TRBJ2-5; 10 positions match TRBD2. This CDR3 is built from 15 residues. Germline assignment: CDR1 SGHVS and CDR2 FNYEAQ. Unmatched junction bases numbered 3, after V lost 2 bases and J lost 3 bases. Written as DNA, the CDR3 is TGTGCCAGCAGCTTAAAGCTAGCGGGAGAAGAGACCCAGTACTTC. This encodes CASSLKLAGEETQYF.

The chain carries TRBV9 and TRBJ1-2, with 7 bases fitting TRBD1. The CDR3 is 13 residues long. V shed 4 bases, J shed 6 bases, and the junction held 6 bases outside the gene matches. Germline values: CDR1 SGDLS, CDR2 YYNGEE. The CDR3 coding sequence is TGTGCCAGCAGCCAGGGCAGGGGGGATGGCTACACCTTC. Its protein product is CASSQGRGDGYTF.

On this clone itself: This CDR3 is also generated by other DNA sequences in the sample. The rearrangement joins TRBV27 to TRBJ1-2; no firm D call. This CDR3 region has 13 residues. Germline V CDR1 and CDR2: MNHEY, SMNVEV (reference sequence). The ends were cut back, 0 bases at V and 2 bases at J, with 4 bases in the middle. CDR3 in DNA: TGTGCCAGCAGTTTATCTGAGAACTATGGCTACACCTTC. It yields the protein CASSLSENYGYTF.

V is TRBV16 and J is TRBJ2-5; the D call may be TRBD1 or TRBD2 (5 bases each). Trimming shortened V by 1 base and J by 1 base, and 7 bases separated the two germline ends. The CDR3 is 14 residues long. CDR1 and CDR2 (germline): KGHSY, FQNENV. The CDR3 nucleotides read TGTGCCAGCAGCCAATGGGGGTCCCAAGAGACCCAGTACTTC. The encoded protein is CASSQWGSQETQYF.

This CDR3 reads CSVAGTGEGYGYTF. In DNA, the CDR3 is TGCAGCGTTGCAGGGACAGGGGAAGGCTATGGCTACACCTTC. This chain connects TRBV29-1 to TRBJ1-2, with 10 positions matching TRBD1. V gave up 4 bases and J gave up 4 bases; unmatched junction bases: 6. The CDR3 is 14 residues long. CDR1 SQVTM and CDR2 ANQGSEA come from the germline V gene.

The chain couples TRBV15 to TRBJ2-1; D perhaps matches TRBD2 (5 bases). The germline V and J ends were trimmed by 0 bases and 4 bases, with 13 bases remaining between them. Germline-derived CDR1 and CDR2 are LNHNV and YYDKDF (reference sequence). This CDR3 is 16 amino acids long. The CDR3 DNA is TGTGCCACCAGCAGAGATCGGGAATTTTGGTACAATGAGCAGTTCTTC. Its protein product is CATSRDREFWYNEQFF.

The chain employs TRBV7-8 and TRBJ1-1; possible D gene TRBD1, 5 bases. Germline CDR1 SGHVS, CDR2 FQNEAQ. The germline V and J ends were trimmed by 2 bases and 3 bases, with 7 bases remaining between them. This CDR3 comprises 13 residues. Here the CDR3 DNA reads TGTGCCAGCAGCTTAATGGGGGACACTGAAGCTTTCTTT. Protein: CASSLMGDTEAFF.

The V and J genes are TRBV5-6 and TRBJ2-5; TRBD2 might be the D (6 bases). The germline CDR1 and CDR2 sequences are SGHDT and YYEEEE. Trimming pared 4 bases from V and 5 bases from J, leaving 12 bases between. The length of the CDR3 is 13 residues. The CDR3 DNA follows: TGTGCCAGCAGCCGGGACTCCGCCGAGACCCAGTACTTC. The encoded protein is CASSRDSAETQYF.

The chain couples TRBV4-1 to TRBJ2-5; D might be TRBD1 (6 bases). This CDR3 comprises 16 residues. The germline CDR1 and CDR2 sequences are MGHRA and YSYEKL. Trimming took off 1 base at V and 3 bases at J, with 15 bases between the two ends. As DNA, the CDR3 is TGCGCCAGCAGCCAAGTGACCGTACAGGGAAAAGAGACCCAGTACTTC. It specifies CASSQVTVQGKETQYF.

The chain has TRBV14 and TRBJ2-4, with 8 bases identical to TRBD1. The germline V gene has CDR1 SGHDN and CDR2 FVKESK. CDR3 length equals 15 residues. The ends lost 1 base at V and 8 bases at J; junction bases unmatched: 7. The CDR3 spells CASSQGIGQGDIQYF. In DNA, the CDR3 is TGTGCCAGCAGCCAAGGTATAGGACAGGGTGACATTCAGTACTTC.

DNA for the CDR3: TGTGCCAGCAGCTTAGGAGCCACAGGGAATTCACCCCTCCACTTT. Its protein product is CASSLGATGNSPLHF. The gene calls are TRBV13 and TRBJ1-6, with D possibly TRBD1 on 6 matching bases. Germline assignment: CDR1 PRHDT and CDR2 FYEKMQ (reference sequence). This CDR3 spans 15 amino acids. V shed 0 bases and J shed 7 bases, with 10 bases lying between them.

The chain couples TRBV6-4 to TRBJ2-3; 10 bases match TRBD2. The germline CDR1 and CDR2 sequences are MRHNA and SNTAGT. The CDR3 is made up of 21 amino acids. V lost 2 bases, J lost 2 bases, and 19 bases stayed unmatched. CDR3 amino acids: CASSDVRDRQEREGTTDTQYF. In DNA, the CDR3 is TGTGCCAGCAGTGACGTAAGGGACAGACAAGAGCGGGAGGGAACCACAGATACGCAGTATTTT.